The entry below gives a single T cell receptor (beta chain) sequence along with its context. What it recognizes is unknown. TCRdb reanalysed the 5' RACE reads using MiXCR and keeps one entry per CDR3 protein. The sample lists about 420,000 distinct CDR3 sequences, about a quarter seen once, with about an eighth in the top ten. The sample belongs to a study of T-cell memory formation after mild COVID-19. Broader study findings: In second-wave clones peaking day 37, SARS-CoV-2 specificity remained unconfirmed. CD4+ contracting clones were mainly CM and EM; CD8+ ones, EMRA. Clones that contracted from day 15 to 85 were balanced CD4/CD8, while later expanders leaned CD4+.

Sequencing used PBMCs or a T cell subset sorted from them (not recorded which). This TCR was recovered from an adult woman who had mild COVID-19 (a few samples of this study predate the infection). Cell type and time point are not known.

The CDR3 sequence is CSPKGQGNGYTF. Written as DNA, the CDR3 is TGCAGCCCAAAGGGACAGGGTAATGGCTACACCTTC. The chain recombines TRBV29-1 with TRBJ1-2; 9 bases are shared with TRBD1. Germline V CDR1 and CDR2: SQVTM, ANQGSEA. This CDR3 comprises 12 residues. The junction had 7 bases not matched to a gene; V was cut back by 8 bases and J by 6 bases.